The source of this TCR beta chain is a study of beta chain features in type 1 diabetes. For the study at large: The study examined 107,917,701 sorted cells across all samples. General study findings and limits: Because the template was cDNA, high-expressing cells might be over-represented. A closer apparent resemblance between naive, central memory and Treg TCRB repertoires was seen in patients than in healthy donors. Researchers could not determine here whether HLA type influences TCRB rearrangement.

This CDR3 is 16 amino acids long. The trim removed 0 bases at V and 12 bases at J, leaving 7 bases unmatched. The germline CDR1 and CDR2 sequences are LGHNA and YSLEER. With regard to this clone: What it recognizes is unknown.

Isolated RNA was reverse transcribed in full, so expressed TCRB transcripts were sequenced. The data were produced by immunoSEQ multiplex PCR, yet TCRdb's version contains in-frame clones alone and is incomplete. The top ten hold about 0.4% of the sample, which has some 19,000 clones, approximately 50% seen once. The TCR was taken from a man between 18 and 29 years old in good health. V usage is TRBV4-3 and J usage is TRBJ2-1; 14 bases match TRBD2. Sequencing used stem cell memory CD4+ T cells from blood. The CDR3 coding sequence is TGCGCCAGCAGCCAAGACGGGACTAGCGGGAGTAGGGGGCAGTTCTTC. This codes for CASSQDGTSGSRGQFF.